A selection of T cell receptor beta chains follows, all from one sample in a study of T cell responses to AZD1222 COVID-19 vaccine. TCRdb's table, derived via immunoSEQ multiplex PCR, lists solely in-frame clones and lacks some. Of 150,000 or so clones listed, roughly nine tenths were seen once; the top ten hold about 5%. The sample was peripheral blood, taken on day 0 of AZD1222 vaccination. Receptors originate from an adult in good health. The CDR3 runs from the conserved cysteine through the conserved F or W. A D gene is named only where the DNA matches it firmly. Some rows have no size entry. The others give once, few or many, or a class for an expanded clone.

D gene | J gene | clone size | V gene | CDR3 protein | CDR3 DNA
. | TRBJ1-1 | . | TRBV3-1/TRBV3-2 | CATQAKSNTEAFF | TGTGCCACCCAGGCTAAGTCGAACACTGAAGCTTTCTTT
. | TRBJ2-4 | . | TRBV9 | CASSVDSGIAKNIQYF | TGTGCCAGCAGCGTAGATTCAGGGATAGCCAAAAACATTCAGTACTTC
. | TRBJ2-1 | . | TRBV5-4 | CASSPWIGKDNEQFF | TGTGCCAGCAGCCCGTGGATCGGGAAGGATAATGAGCAGTTCTTC
TRBD1 | TRBJ2-7 | . | TRBV18 | CASSPLNRGMSYEQYF | TGTGCCAGCTCACCACTGAACAGGGGGATGTCCTACGAGCAGTACTTC
. | TRBJ2-1 | . | TRBV7-2 | CASSLHPSTGEQFF | TGTGCCAGCAGCTTACACCCATCCACTGGTGAGCAGTTCTTC
TRBD1 | TRBJ1-1 | . | TRBV5-6 | CASSLLGAIWAGGTEAFF | TGTGCCAGCAGCTTGCTGGGGGCCATCTGGGCAGGGGGCACTGAAGCTTTCTTT
. | TRBJ1-2 | . | TRBV19 | CASSTGKGGYTF | TGTGCCAGTAGTACAGGGAAAGGTGGCTACACCTTC
. | TRBJ1-2 | once | TRBV30 | CAWSAVQRGIYGYTF | TGTGCCTGGAGTGCCGTTCAAAGGGGTATATATGGCTACACCTTC
. | TRBJ2-1 | once | TRBV9 | CASGKAGSYNEQFF | TGTGCCAGCGGGAAAGCAGGCTCCTACAATGAGCAGTTCTTC
. | TRBJ2-3 | few | TRBV28 | CASSFGLDTQYF | TGTGCCAGCAGTTTTGGGCTGGATACGCAGTATTTT
. | TRBJ1-2 | . | TRBV10-3 | CAISELGARGYTF | TGTGCCATCAGTGAGCTGGGGGCGCGTGGCTACACCTTC
TRBD1 | TRBJ2-7 | few | TRBV4-3 | CASSLGQGAGEQYF | TGCGCCAGCAGCCTCGGACAGGGGGCGGGGGAGCAGTACTTC
. | TRBJ1-2 | . | TRBV3-1/TRBV3-2 | CASSQDTAGYTF | TGTGCCAGCAGCCAAGACACCGCGGGCTACACCTTC
TRBD1 | TRBJ1-4 | . | TRBV6-2/TRBV6-3 | CASSWSGTDPTNEKLFF | TGTGCCAGCAGTTGGAGCGGGACAGACCCAACTAATGAAAAACTGTTTTTT
TRBD1 | TRBJ2-7 | . | TRBV6-5 | CASSLPGTGSYEQYF | TGTGCCAGCAGTTTGCCCGGGACAGGGTCCTACGAGCAGTACTTC
TRBD2 | TRBJ2-7 | . | TRBV11-3 | CASSPVAGVGEQYF | TGTGCCAGCAGCCCTGTAGCGGGAGTGGGTGAGCAGTACTTC
. | TRBJ1-6 | once | TRBV5-1 | CASSPRVGDSPLHF | TGCGCCAGCAGCCCTCGAGTGGGGGATTCACCCCTCCACTTT
TRBD1 | TRBJ2-4 | . | TRBV5-5 | CASSLGGTGDVLQYF | TGTGCCAGCAGCTTGGGCGGGACAGGGGATGTCCTTCAGTACTTC
TRBD1 | TRBJ2-1 | few | TRBV7-2 | CASSAPGQVTYNEQFF | TGTGCCAGCAGCGCTCCGGGACAGGTCACCTACAATGAGCAGTTCTTC
. | TRBJ2-1 | . | TRBV6-2/TRBV6-3 | CASSAQTGGGTYNEQFF | TGTGCCAGCAGTGCCCAAACCGGGGGCGGGACCTACAATGAGCAGTTCTTC
. | TRBJ1-3 | . | TRBV10-3 | CASHPRGAPGNTIYF | TGTGCCTCCCACCCTCGGGGGGCGCCCGGAAACACCATATATTTT
. | TRBJ1-1 | . | TRBV2 | CASSEPDREAFF | TGTGCCAGCAGTGAGCCCGACCGTGAAGCTTTCTTT
TRBD1 | TRBJ1-5 | . | TRBV12-3/TRBV12-4 | CATTTGSGQPQHF | TGTGCCACTACGACAGGGTCTGGTCAGCCCCAGCATTTT
. | TRBJ1-5 | . | TRBV28 | CASSGPSTGNQPQHF | TGTGCCAGCAGTGGTCCGTCTACAGGCAATCAGCCCCAGCATTTT
. | TRBJ1-4 | . | TRBV30 | CAWSRHLPTNEKLFF | TGTGCCTGGAGTAGACACCTACCAACTAATGAAAAACTGTTTTTT
. | TRBJ2-2 | . | TRBV19 | CASSIKWQEGTGELFF | TGTGCCAGTAGTATTAAGTGGCAGGAAGGCACCGGGGAGCTGTTTTTT
TRBD1 | TRBJ2-1 | . | TRBV5-1 | CASSLGPGQGYNEQFF | TGCGCCAGCAGCTTGGGGCCCGGACAGGGATACAATGAGCAGTTCTTC
. | TRBJ2-2 | once | TRBV4-3 | CASSQVFSSMSGELFF | TGCGCCAGCAGCCAAGTTTTTTCTAGCATGAGCGGGGAGCTGTTTTTT
. | TRBJ2-3 | . | TRBV6-1 | CASKVGTDTQYF | TGTGCCAGCAAGGTCGGCACAGATACGCAGTATTTT
. | TRBJ1-1 | . | TRBV2 | CASSAEVDTEAFF | TGTGCCAGCAGTGCAGAGGTGGACACTGAAGCTTTCTTT
. | TRBJ2-1 | . | TRBV6-2/TRBV6-3 | CASSYSSGGEQFF | TGTGCCAGCAGTTACTCATCCGGGGGCGAGCAGTTCTTC
TRBD1 | TRBJ1-5 | . | TRBV6-5 | CASRDRGKEQPQHF | TGTGCCAGTAGGGACAGGGGTAAGGAACAGCCCCAGCATTTT
TRBD2 | TRBJ2-1 | . | TRBV7-6 | CASSLVLSGSMDEQFF | TGTGCCAGCAGCTTAGTGCTTAGCGGGAGTATGGATGAGCAGTTCTTC
. | TRBJ1-1 | . | TRBV5-1 | CASSLVRNTEAFF | TGCGCCAGCAGCTTGGTAAGGAACACTGAAGCTTTCTTT
. | TRBJ1-4 | . | TRBV6-2/TRBV6-3 | CASSYARGTNEKLFF | TGTGCCAGCAGTTACGCGAGGGGGACGAATGAAAAACTGTTTTTT
. | TRBJ1-4 | few | TRBV7-9 | CASSLITGPNEKLFF | TGTGCCAGCAGCTTAATAACCGGACCTAATGAAAAACTGTTTTTT
. | TRBJ1-2 | . | TRBV24-1 | CATSARRGATYGYTF | TGTGCCACCAGTGCCCGGAGGGGGGCCACCTATGGCTACACCTTC
. | TRBJ1-5 | . | TRBV27 | CASQRTRGDQPQHF | TGTGCCAGCCAACGAACTAGAGGGGATCAGCCCCAGCATTTT
. | TRBJ2-1 | . | TRBV5-1 | CASSTQGGYNEQFF | TGCGCCAGCAGCACGCAGGGGGGATACAATGAGCAGTTCTTC
TRBD2 | TRBJ2-1 | . | TRBV28 | CASRSTSGGEQFF | TGTGCCAGCAGGTCGACTAGCGGTGGGGAGCAGTTCTTC
TRBD1 | TRBJ1-1 | . | TRBV18 | CASSPPPGQGVFEAFF | TGTGCCAGCTCACCTCCCCCAGGACAGGGGGTCTTTGAAGCTTTCTTT
TRBD1 | TRBJ1-5 | . | TRBV5-3 | CARSFIQGGPGLNQPQHF | TGTGCCAGAAGTTTTATCCAGGGGGGGCCTGGTCTCAATCAGCCCCAGCATTTT
. | TRBJ1-5 | . | TRBV28 | CASSLGTNRNQPQHF | TGTGCCAGCAGTCTAGGAACCAACAGGAATCAGCCCCAGCATTTT
. | TRBJ1-4 | . | TRBV29-1 | CSVPAGDATNEKLFF | TGCAGCGTTCCTGCAGGCGACGCAACTAATGAAAAACTGTTTTTT
TRBD1 | TRBJ1-5 | . | TRBV30 | CAWSIGTGPQPQHF | TGTGCCTGGAGTATTGGGACAGGGCCTCAGCCCCAGCATTTT
TRBD2 | TRBJ2-1 | . | TRBV7-2 | CASSLKSGSGSSYNEQFF | TGTGCCAGCAGCTTAAAATCGGGAAGCGGGAGCTCCTACAATGAGCAGTTCTTC
. | TRBJ1-2 | . | TRBV7-9 | CASSLESVHFGHGYTF | TGTGCCAGCAGCTTAGAGTCGGTTCATTTCGGGCATGGCTACACCTTC
. | TRBJ2-2 | . | TRBV10-3 | CAITSRPDTGELFF | TGTGCCATCACGAGCCGACCGGACACCGGGGAGCTGTTTTTT
. | TRBJ1-2 | . | TRBV19 | CASRVSDGTDYGYTF | TGTGCCAGTAGGGTGTCAGATGGAACTGACTATGGCTACACCTTC
. | TRBJ1-1 | . | TRBV6-2/TRBV6-3 | CASSYSVRVTEAFF | TGTGCCAGCAGTTACTCCGTCAGGGTTACTGAAGCTTTCTTT
. | TRBJ1-6 | . | TRBV27 | CASSTRAGVGSPLHF | TGTGCCAGCAGTACCCGGGCAGGGGTAGGTTCACCCCTCCACTTT
. | TRBJ1-6 | . | TRBV5-4 | CASSRDGSPLHF | TGTGCCAGCAGCAGAGACGGTTCACCCCTCCACTTT
. | TRBJ1-2 | . | TRBV7-9 | CASSLEQGLHGYTF | TGTGCCAGCAGCTTAGAACAGGGTTTACATGGCTACACCTTC
TRBD1 | TRBJ2-1 | . | TRBV7-9 | CASSAQGASYNEQFF | TGTGCCAGCAGCGCTCAGGGGGCGTCCTACAATGAGCAGTTCTTC
. | TRBJ2-1 | . | TRBV18 | CASSQRGRTGEQFF | TGTGCCAGCTCACAACGGGGGCGCACCGGTGAGCAGTTCTTC
. | TRBJ1-2 | . | TRBV5-6 | CASSLVMGGYGYTF | TGTGCCAGCAGCTTAGTAATGGGAGGCTATGGCTACACCTTC
TRBD1 | TRBJ1-6 | few | TRBV18 | CASSPLPGTGGISYNSPLHF | TGTGCCAGCTCACCACTGCCGGGGACAGGGGGTATATCCTATAATTCACCCCTCCACTTT
. | TRBJ2-3 | . | TRBV5-1 | CASSFFSGTDTQYF | TGCGCCAGCAGCTTCTTTTCAGGGACAGATACGCAGTATTTT
. | TRBJ1-2 | . | TRBV25-1 | CASSVADYGYTF | TGTGCCAGCAGTGTAGCAGATTATGGCTACACCTTC